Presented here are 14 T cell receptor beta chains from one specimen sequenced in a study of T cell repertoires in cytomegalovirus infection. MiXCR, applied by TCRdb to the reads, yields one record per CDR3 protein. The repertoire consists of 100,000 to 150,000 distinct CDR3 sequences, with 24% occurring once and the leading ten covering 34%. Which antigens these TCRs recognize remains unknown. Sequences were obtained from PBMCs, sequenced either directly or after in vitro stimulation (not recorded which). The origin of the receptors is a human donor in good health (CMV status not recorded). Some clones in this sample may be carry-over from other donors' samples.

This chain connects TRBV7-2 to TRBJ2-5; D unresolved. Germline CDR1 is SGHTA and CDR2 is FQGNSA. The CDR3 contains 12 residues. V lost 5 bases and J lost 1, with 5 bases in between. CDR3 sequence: CASSPAQETQYF. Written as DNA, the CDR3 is TGTGCCAGCAGCCCGGCCCAAGAGACCCAGTACTTC.

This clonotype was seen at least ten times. In nucleotides, the CDR3 is TGTGCCAGCAGTTACTTACGAGAGACAGTTTCCAAAAACATTCAGTACTTC. Its translation is CASSYLRETVSKNIQYF. This chain connects TRBV6-2 or TRBV6-3 to TRBJ2-4, with a weak D call TRBD1 (5 bases). The CDR3 contains 17 residues. The V gene's germline CDR1 is MNHEY and CDR2 SVGEGT. The ends were cut back, 1 base at V and 2 bases at J, with 15 bases in the middle.

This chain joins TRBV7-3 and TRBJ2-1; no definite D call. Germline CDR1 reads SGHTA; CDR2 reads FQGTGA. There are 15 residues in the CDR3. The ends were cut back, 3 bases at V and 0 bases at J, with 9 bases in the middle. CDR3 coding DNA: TGTGCCAGCAGCTTCTCAGAGAGCTCCTACAATGAGCAGTTCTTC. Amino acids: CASSFSESSYNEQFF.

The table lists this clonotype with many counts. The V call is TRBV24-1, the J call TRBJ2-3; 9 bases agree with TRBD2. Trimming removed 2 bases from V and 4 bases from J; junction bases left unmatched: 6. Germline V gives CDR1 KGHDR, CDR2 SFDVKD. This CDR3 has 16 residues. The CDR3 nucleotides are TGTGCCACCAGTGATTATAGCGGGAGAGGGGCAGATACGCAGTATTTT. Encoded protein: CATSDYSGRGADTQYF.

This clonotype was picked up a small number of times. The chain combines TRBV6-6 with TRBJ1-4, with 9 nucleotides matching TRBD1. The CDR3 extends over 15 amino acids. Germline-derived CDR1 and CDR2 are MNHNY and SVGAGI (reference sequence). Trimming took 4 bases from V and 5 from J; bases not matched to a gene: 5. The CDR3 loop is CASSSSGQGNEKLFF. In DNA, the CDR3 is TGTGCCAGCAGTTCCTCCGGACAGGGGAATGAAAAACTGTTTTTT.

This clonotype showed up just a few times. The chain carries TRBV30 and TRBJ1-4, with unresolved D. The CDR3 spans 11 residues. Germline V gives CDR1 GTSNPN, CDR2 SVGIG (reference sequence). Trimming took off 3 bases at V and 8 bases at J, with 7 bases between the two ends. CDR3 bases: TGTGCCTGGAGGGACCGGGAAAAACTGTTTTTT. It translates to CAWRDREKLFF.

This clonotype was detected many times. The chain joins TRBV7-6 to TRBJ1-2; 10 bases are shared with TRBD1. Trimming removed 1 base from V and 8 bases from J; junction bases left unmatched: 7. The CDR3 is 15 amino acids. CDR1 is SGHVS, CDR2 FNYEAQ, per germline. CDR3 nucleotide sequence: TGTGCCAGCAGCTTAGGCTCCGGGACAGGGGTCGGCTACACCTTC. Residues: CASSLGSGTGVGYTF.

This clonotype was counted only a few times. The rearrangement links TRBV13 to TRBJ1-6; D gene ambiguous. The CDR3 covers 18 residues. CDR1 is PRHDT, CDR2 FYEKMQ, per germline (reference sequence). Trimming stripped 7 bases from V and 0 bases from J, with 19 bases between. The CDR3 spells CASNVASTPSSYNSPLHF. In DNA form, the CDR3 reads TGTGCCAGCAACGTCGCATCCACACCTAGCTCCTATAATTCACCCCTCCACTTT.

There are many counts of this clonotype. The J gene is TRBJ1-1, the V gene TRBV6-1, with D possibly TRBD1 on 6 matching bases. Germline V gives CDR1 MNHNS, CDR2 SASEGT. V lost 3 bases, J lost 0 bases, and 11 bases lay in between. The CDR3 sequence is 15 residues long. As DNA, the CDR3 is TGTGCCAGCAGTGACGTACAGGGAATGAACACTGAAGCTTTCTTT. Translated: CASSDVQGMNTEAFF.

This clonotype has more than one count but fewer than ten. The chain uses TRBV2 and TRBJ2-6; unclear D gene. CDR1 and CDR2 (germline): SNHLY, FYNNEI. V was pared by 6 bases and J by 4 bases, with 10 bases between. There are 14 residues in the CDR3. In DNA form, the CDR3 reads TGTGCCAGCAGGTTGACCGCAGGGGCCAACGTCCTGACTTTC. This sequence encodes CASRLTAGANVLTF.

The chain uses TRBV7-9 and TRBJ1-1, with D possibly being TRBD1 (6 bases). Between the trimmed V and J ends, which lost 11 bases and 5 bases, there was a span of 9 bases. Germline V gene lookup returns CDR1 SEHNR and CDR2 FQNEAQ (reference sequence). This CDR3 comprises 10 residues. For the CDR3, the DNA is TGTGCCGAAAGGGGGACTGAAGCTTTCTTT. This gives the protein CAERGTEAFF.

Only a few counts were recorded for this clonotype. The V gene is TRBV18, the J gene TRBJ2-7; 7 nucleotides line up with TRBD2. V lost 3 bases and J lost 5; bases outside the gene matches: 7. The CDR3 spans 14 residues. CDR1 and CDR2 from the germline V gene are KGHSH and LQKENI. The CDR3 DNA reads TGTGCCAGCTCACCCCGGGACTATTTCCACGAGCAGTACGTC. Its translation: CASSPRDYFHEQYV.

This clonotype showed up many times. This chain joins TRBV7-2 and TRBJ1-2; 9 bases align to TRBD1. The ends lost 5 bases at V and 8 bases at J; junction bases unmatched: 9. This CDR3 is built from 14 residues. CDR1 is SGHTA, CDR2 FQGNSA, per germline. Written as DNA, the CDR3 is TGTGCCAGCAGCGAAGGACAGGGGCAAGGCGGCTACACCTTC. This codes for CASSEGQGQGGYTF.

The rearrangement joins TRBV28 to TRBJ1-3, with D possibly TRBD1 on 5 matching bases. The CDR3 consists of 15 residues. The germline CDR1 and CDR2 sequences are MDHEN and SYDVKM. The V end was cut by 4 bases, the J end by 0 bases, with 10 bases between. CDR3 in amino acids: CASSSVGHSGNTIYF. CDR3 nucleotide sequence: TGTGCCAGCAGTTCCGTGGGGCACTCTGGAAACACCATATATTTT. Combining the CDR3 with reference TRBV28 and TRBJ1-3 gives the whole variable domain DVKVTQSSRYLVKRTGEKVFLECVQDMDHENMFWYRQDPGLGLRLIYFSYDVKMKEKGDIPEGYSVSREKKERFSLILESASTNQTSMYLCASSSVGHSGNTIYFGEGSWLTVV.